These 5 T cell receptor beta chains came from one sample sequenced in a study of CXCR3-negative and CXCR3-positive naive CD8 T cells. Study-level findings and limits: When CXCR3-positive naive cells were set against CXCR3-negative naive cells, the former had more hydrophobic TRB CDR3s.

These receptors are not linked to any known antigen. The study made its TRB cDNA libraries by 5' RACE, adding UMI labels. TCRdb reprocessed the 5' RACE reads and stores each CDR3 protein as one record, lacking DNA. The specimen's table records about 56,000 distinct CDR3 sequences. Sequencing was performed on naive CXCR3+ CD8+ T cells from blood. Subset defined: CD45RO-CCR7+CD27+CD95- naive CD8+ T cells expressing CXCR3 (TNR3+). The receptors were gathered from a human donor in good health. Some clones in this sample may be carry-over from other donors' samples.

The V and J genes are TRBV12-3 or TRBV12-4 and TRBJ2-1; there is no DNA to check the TCRdb D call of TRBD2. The CDR3 sequence is 14 residues long. CDR3 sequence reads: CASSSPATYNEQFF.

The gene calls are TRBV5-6 and TRBJ2-1; TCRdb's D call, TRBD1, is unchecked because there is no DNA. CDR1 and CDR2 from the germline V gene are SGHDT and YYEEEE. The CDR3 runs to 14 residues. CDR3 sequence reads: CASSFGTGANEQFF. The entire variable domain, with the rest obtained from reference TRBV5-6 and TRBJ2-1, is as follows: DAGVTQSPTHLIKTRGQQVTLRCSPKSGHDTVSWYQQALGQGPQFIFQYYEEEERQRGNFPDRFSGHQFPNYSSELNVNALLLGDSALYLCASSFGTGANEQFFGPGTRLTVL.

The gene calls are TRBV12-3 or TRBV12-4 and TRBJ2-3. This CDR3 spans 13 amino acids. The CDR3 sequence is CASRLRVTDTQYF.

The V and J genes are TRBV7-2 and TRBJ2-7; without DNA, the TCRdb call of TRBD1 cannot be checked. Germline V gene sequence: CDR1 SGHTA, CDR2 FQGNSA. The CDR3 sequence is 15 residues long. CDR3 region: CASSFFAGKNYEQYF.

The chain employs TRBV3-2 and TRBJ2-5. TRBV3-2 is assigned pseudogene status. The CDR3 runs to 15 residues. CDR3 residues: CASSQDPASRDGQYF.